The present T cell receptor beta chain was sequenced within a study of graft-versus-host responses after intestinal transplantation. As for the study in general: Each recipient received anti-thymocyte globulin induction, then tacrolimus and steroids for around 3 years.

Study-wide points: Allograft graft-versus-host to host-versus-graft clonal ratios ran high in patients with graft-donor T cell macrochimerism.

This clone was detected only once. Its cognate antigen is unknown. The CDR3 consists of 11 residues. Germline CDR1 and CDR2: SQVTM and ANQGSEA. V lost 7 bases, J lost 3 bases, and 8 bases lay in between. Grafts had their tissue processed, releasing intraepithelial and lamina propria lymphocytes. Method: immunoSEQ multiplex PCR; TCRdb's copy keeps in-frame clones and lacks some. There are around 15,000 clones in the sample; 80% occur only once, and about 18% lies in the top ten. The chain links TRBV29-1 to TRBJ2-3; D not certain. The sequences come from ileum tissue, collected roughly 3.5 months after intestinal transplant. This receptor was obtained from a human patient who received an intestinal transplant, so some T cells may come from the graft donor. The CDR3: CSGWATDTQYF. The CDR3, as DNA: TGCAGCGGCTGGGCAACAGATACGCAGTATTTT.